This T cell receptor beta chain derives from a study of blood T cell repertoires in COVID-19 (TCRdb year 2020). About the full investigation: Samples covering the acute and convalescent phases of COVID-19 were provided by collaborators in the United States, Italy and Spain. The material from the prospective study consisted of cDNA or gDNA derived from T cells, B-cell-depleted T cells, or PBMCs. Subjects who had been exposed to COVID-19, were actively infected with it, or had recovered from it provided the deeply sampled blood TCRbeta repertoires that made up the dataset. A freely available public database, intended as a resource for researchers studying the immune response to SARS-CoV-2, is where the repertoires were released. Samples were obtained from the ongoing ImmuneRACE study (first 160 participants) and from 1,254 subjects provided by 6 global collaborators. A de-identified subject ID, COVID-19 status, age in years and sex were almost always included in the sample metadata. HLA class I and class II types, where available, came from metadata supplied by the sample provider rather than from assay-based typing. Summary of the overall study and its limitations: How much clinical and demographic metadata was included differed by source and by participant, and the metadata was provided uncurated.

In the prospective study, participants were about 18 to 89 years old, resided in about two dozen geographic areas of the United States, and were enrolled through a virtual design. In the prospective study, participants were assigned to cohorts based on the clinical history participants reported in a screening survey and a study questionnaire. For ImmuneRACE Cohort 3, a participant was defined as recovered based on two consecutive negative NP/OP PCR tests, clearance by a healthcare professional, or resolution of symptoms. Mobile phlebotomists in the prospective study collected whole blood, serum and a nasopharyngeal or oropharyngeal swab from every participant. Over an approximately 2-month period, participants in the prospective study had the option of providing additional blood draws and questionnaires. Blood samples from the prospective study were shipped frozen or at room temperature prior to DNA extraction.

Of note for this clone: The specificity of this receptor is unknown. Base qualities were left out, and no much larger clone turns up one base away.

TCRbeta CDR3 regions were amplified from genomic DNA by means of the immunoSEQ Assay, a bias-controlled multiplex PCR. The paper's processing steps were these. The number of nucleated cells in each sample was estimated from the amplification of reference gene primers within the assay. To quantify the absolute abundance of each unique TCRbeta CDR3 rearrangement, sequence reads were collapsed and filtered. For each sample, productive Simpson clonality was calculated as the square root of Simpson's diversity index over productive rearrangements. Not all clones reach the TCRdb copy of this immuneACCESS table, which keeps in-frame sequences only. Checked studies attribute under half of the gap to unresolved V genes and leave the rest unexplained. D and trimming come from the DNA, and the V and J calls and clone size come from that table. For this sample there are about 160,000 clones; roughly 90% appear just once. The biggest ten clones account for around 6.7% of the sample.

From V the trimming removes 1 base and from J it removes 5 bases, while the gene matches leave 13 bases of the junction unaccounted for. The germline V gene specifies SGHRS as CDR1 and YFSETQ as CDR2. The CDR3 spans 17 residues, from the cysteine through the phenylalanine. Kept here is only the CDR3 DNA, which spans 51 bases and is read in frame from base 1. This chain is built from TRBV5-1 and TRBJ2-5, with 8 bases aligning to TRBD2. The TCR was taken from a woman aged 45-59 years who had recovered from COVID-19. Input material: PBMCs or T cells enriched from blood (not recorded which). DNA sequence: TGCGCCAGCAGCTTGTTTCGCGGGGGGAATTTTGCGGAGACCCAGTACTTC. Its protein is CASSLFRGGNFAETQYF.